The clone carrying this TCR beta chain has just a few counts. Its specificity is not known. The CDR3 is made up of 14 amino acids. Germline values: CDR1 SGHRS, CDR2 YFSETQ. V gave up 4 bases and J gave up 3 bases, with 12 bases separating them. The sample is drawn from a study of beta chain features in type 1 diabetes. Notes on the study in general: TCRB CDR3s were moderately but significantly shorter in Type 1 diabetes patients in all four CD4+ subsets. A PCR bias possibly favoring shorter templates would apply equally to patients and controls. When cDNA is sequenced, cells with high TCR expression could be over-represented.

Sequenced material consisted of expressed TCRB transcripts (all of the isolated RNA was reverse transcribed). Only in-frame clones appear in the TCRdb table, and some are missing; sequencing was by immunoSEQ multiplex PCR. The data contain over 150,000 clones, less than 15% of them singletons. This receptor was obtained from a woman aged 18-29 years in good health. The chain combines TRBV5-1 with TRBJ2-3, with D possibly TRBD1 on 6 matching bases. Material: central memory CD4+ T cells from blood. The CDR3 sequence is CASSLGTLTDTQYF. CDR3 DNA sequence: TGCGCCAGCAGCCTAGGGACACTGACAGATACGCAGTATTTT.